The 10 T cell receptor beta chains in this list originate from one sample, sequenced in a study of cytomegalovirus exposure and HLA in healthy donors. The PCR was carried out with 60 Vbeta primers and 13 Jbeta primers. Using immunoSEQ multiplex PCR, the repertoire was profiled, and TCRdb retains in-frame clones only, with some absent. The table lists roughly 110,000 clones, more than 65% of them singletons. Specimen: PBMCs. The source of these receptors is a man aged 30 to 45 in good health and CMV-seronegative.

The V call is TRBV5-1, the J call TRBJ1-4; 9 bases agree with TRBD1. The CDR3 is made up of 16 amino acids. Germline-derived CDR1 and CDR2 are SGHRS and YFSETQ. Unmatched junction bases numbered 12, after V lost 4 bases and J lost 8 bases. The CDR3, as DNA: TGCGCCAGCAGCCTACAGGGGGCGCTATCCCGGGAAAAACTGTTTTTT. It is translated as CASSLQGALSREKLFF.

The V gene is TRBV5-1, the J gene TRBJ1-2, with D perhaps TRBD1 (6 bases). V was shortened by 3 bases and J by 0 bases, with 9 bases between the two germline ends. The CDR3 length is 14 residues. Germline V lookup: CDR1 SGHRS, CDR2 YFSETQ. CDR3 region: CASSWTAPNYGYTF. The DNA for the CDR3 is TGCGCCAGCAGCTGGACAGCTCCTAACTATGGCTACACCTTC.

This clone appeared a few times. The chain couples TRBV5-8 to TRBJ1-5, with 8 bases matching TRBD1. CDR1 and CDR2 (germline): SGHTS, YDEGEE. The CDR3 consists of 15 residues. V was clipped by 3 bases and J by 0 bases; unmatched bases: 2. CDR3 in amino acids: CASSWTGTSNQPQHF. The CDR3 DNA reads as TGTGCCAGCAGCTGGACAGGGACTAGCAATCAGCCCCAGCATTTT.

This clone was picked up one time. The chain is built from TRBV5-4 and TRBJ2-7; maybe TRBD1 (5 bases). The CDR3 is 13 amino acids. Trimming removed 5 bases at V and 0 bases at J, with 9 bases between. Germline V CDR1 and CDR2: SGHNT, YYREEE (reference sequence). The DNA for the CDR3 is TGTGCCAGCAGTTTCGACAGCTCCTACGAGCAGTACTTC. It yields the protein CASSFDSSYEQYF. The full variable domain, its missing parts supplied by reference TRBV5-4 and TRBJ2-7, is ETGVTQSPTHLIKTRGQQVTLRCSSQSGHNTVSWYQQALGQGPQFIFQYYREEENGRGNFPPRFSGLQFPNYSSELNVNALELDDSALYLCASSFDSSYEQYFGPGTRLTVT.

The chain combines TRBV25-1 with TRBJ1-6; no definite D call. V lost 5 bases to trimming and J lost 7 bases, with 15 bases between them. CDR1 is MGHDK and CDR2 is SYGVNS in the germline V gene. CDR3 length: 15 residues. CDR3 sequence: CASSSHEGRNSPLHF. CDR3 coding DNA: TGTGCCAGCAGTTCGCACGAGGGTAGGAATTCACCCCTCCACTTT.

This clone appeared once. The genes are TRBV2 and TRBJ2-3; 8 bases are a match to TRBD1. CDR3 length: 16 residues. Trimming cost V 5 bases and J 0 bases; bases outside gene matches: 7. CDR1 and CDR2 (germline): SNHLY, FYNNEI. The CDR3 DNA reads as TGTGCCAGCAGTTCCCCGGGACAGGCCAGCACAGATACGCAGTATTTT. It yields the protein CASSSPGQASTDTQYF. The full variable domain, in which reference TRBV2 and TRBJ2-3 provide the parts outside the CDR3, is EPEVTQTPSHQVTQMGQEVILRCVPISNHLYFYWYRQILGQKVEFLVSFYNNEISEKSEIFDDQFSVERPDGSNFTLKIRSTKLEDSAMYFCASSSPGQASTDTQYFGPGTRLTVL.

Concerning this clone: The sample carries other DNA sequences with the same CDR3. The J gene is TRBJ2-7, the V gene TRBV9, with 9 nucleotides matching TRBD1. Germline CDR1 SGDLS, CDR2 YYNGEE. With 4 bases clipped from V and 2 bases from J, the junction kept 4 bases outside the gene matches. The CDR3 runs to 14 residues. This CDR3 is CASSSRQGAYEQYF. The CDR3 DNA is TGTGCCAGCAGCTCCCGACAGGGGGCCTACGAGCAGTACTTC.

V is TRBV18 and J is TRBJ2-3; possible D gene TRBD2, 6 bases. The length of the CDR3 is 16 residues. Germline CDR1 reads KGHSH; CDR2 reads LQKENI. The ends were cut back, 4 bases at V and 2 bases at J, with 16 bases in the middle. The CDR3 nucleotides read TGTGCCAGCTCACGACTAGGACAAGTGAACACAGATACGCAGTATTTT. As protein: CASSRLGQVNTDTQYF.

V and J are TRBV28 and TRBJ2-1; D unresolved. Trimming pared 2 bases from V and 5 bases from J, leaving 7 bases between. The germline V gene has CDR1 MDHEN and CDR2 SYDVKM. CDR3 length: 13 residues. CDR3 in amino acids: CASSLHYNNEQFF. The CDR3 coding sequence is TGTGCCAGCAGTTTACACTACAACAATGAGCAGTTCTTC.

V usage is TRBV29-1 and J usage is TRBJ1-2; D gene ambiguous. The germline V and J ends were trimmed by 3 bases and 0 bases, with 8 bases remaining between them. This CDR3 has 13 amino acids. CDR1 is SQVTM, CDR2 ANQGSEA, per germline. Here the CDR3 DNA reads TGCAGCGTTGAGAGCGGAGCTAACTATGGCTACACCTTC. Protein: CSVESGANYGYTF.